Described below is a single TCR beta chain sequence and its context. Antigen specificity is unknown. This entry is derived from a study of T cell repertoires in cytomegalovirus infection. Study information: An indication of both CMV infection and matching HLA type came from public TCR beta signatures.

MiXCR, run by TCRdb on the reads, gives a single entry per CDR3 protein. The sample contains 200,000 or so distinct CDR3 sequences, roughly a fifth of which appear only once. Study results and limitations: Summed public TCR beta family frequency identified CMV carriers bearing the relevant HLA.

The CDR3 length is 12 residues. The germline V gene has CDR1 SGHVS and CDR2 FQNEAQ. V lost 3 bases, J lost 11 bases, and 6 bases stayed unmatched. The sequenced sample was PBMCs. This TCR was recovered from a human donor in good health (CMV status not recorded). Some clones in this sample may be carry-over from other donors' samples. This chain joins TRBV7-8 and TRBJ1-1, with 7 nucleotides matching TRBD1. CDR3 in amino acids: CASSLGTGAAFF. CDR3 bases: TGTGCCAGCAGCTTGGGTACAGGGGCGGCTTTCTTT.